These 20 T cell receptor beta chains came from one sample sequenced in a study of cytomegalovirus exposure and HLA in healthy donors. PCR was performed using 60 Vbeta and 13 Jbeta primers. The protocol was immunoSEQ multiplex PCR, while the TCRdb copy is restricted to in-frame clones and leaves out a portion. Among some 150,000 clones, around 84% were seen once, and the ten largest hold around 2%. The source material was PBMCs. The receptors derive from a woman between 18 and 29 years old in good health and CMV-seronegative.

The chain recombines TRBV7-9 with TRBJ2-7; D gene ambiguous. The CDR3 contains 13 residues. Germline V gene lookup returns CDR1 SEHNR and CDR2 FQNEAQ (reference sequence). V was clipped by 5 bases and J by 5 bases, with 13 bases between them. The CDR3 coding sequence is TGTGCCAGCAGCCCGCCCGGAGTCCACGAGCAGTACTTC. It codes for CASSPPGVHEQYF.

This rearrangement joins TRBV18 to TRBJ1-1; the D gene is possibly TRBD1 (6 bases). Germline V gene lookup returns CDR1 KGHSH and CDR2 LQKENI. The CDR3 length is 15 residues. V was shortened by 1 base and J by 1 base, with 10 bases between the two germline ends. CDR3 sequence (DNA): TGTGCCAGCTCACCACGCGGCAGGGGGAACACTGAAGCTTTCTTT. Its protein product is CASSPRGRGNTEAFF.

Concerning this clone itself: Germline is not matched at one junction end, which may reflect a read error. The chain is built from TRBV28 and TRBJ2-1, with 9 bases that match TRBD1. This CDR3 has 14 amino acids. Per the germline V gene, CDR1 is MDHEN and CDR2 is SYDVKM. CDR3: CASSPGTGYTEQFF. CDR3 sequence (DNA): TGTGCCAGCAGCCCCGGGACAGGGTACACTGAGCAGTTCTTC.

The rearrangement links TRBV2 to TRBJ2-2; 7 nucleotides agree with TRBD2. This CDR3 is built from 13 residues. The germline V gene has CDR1 SNHLY and CDR2 FYNNEI. The trim removed 5 bases at V and 13 bases at J, leaving 10 bases unmatched. The CDR3 protein is CASSLSGVCGLFF. CDR3 DNA sequence: TGTGCCAGCAGTCTCAGCGGGGTCTGCGGGCTGTTTTTT.

As regards this clone: The CDR3 end shows no conserved phenylalanine or tryptophan, and so a read error is likely. This chain connects TRBV29-1 to TRBJ1-3, with D unresolved. V dropped 6 bases and J dropped 9 bases, with 18 bases sitting between them. Germline lookup yields CDR1 SQVTM and CDR2 ANQGSEA. CDR3 size: 13 residues. Here the CDR3 reads CSVASSGGGTIYS. Written as DNA, the CDR3 is TGCAGCGTGGCCAGTAGTGGAGGCGGCACCATATATTCT.

In DNA, the CDR3 is TGCGCCAGCAACGATCAGGGCGGTCCCCCCTACGAGCAGTACTTC. Protein product: CASNDQGGPPYEQYF. The chain combines TRBV5-1 with TRBJ2-5; D is perhaps TRBD1 (5 bases). The closer fit of TRBJ2-7 to the DNA end suggests the J call may be wrong. CDR3 length: 15 residues. Germline lookup yields CDR1 SGHRS and CDR2 YFSETQ.

The V call is TRBV25-1, the J call TRBJ2-7; D is unclear. The CDR3 is made up of 12 amino acids. In germline, CDR1 is MGHDK, CDR2 SYGVNS. Trimming removed 9 bases from V and 6 bases from J, with 15 bases in between. CDR3 amino acids: CASYRPLCEQYF. The CDR3 DNA is TGTGCCAGTTACAGACCCCTGTGCGAGCAGTACTTC.

This chain uses TRBV23-1 with TRBJ1-6; 9 bases map to TRBD1. Being an ORF, TRBV23-1 has a function that is uncertain. The V and J ends lost 8 bases and 10 bases, in that order; junction bases with no gene match: 15. There are 16 residues in the CDR3. This chain's CDR3 is CASGYRGPLGRSPLHF. CDR3 bases: TGCGCCAGCGGATACAGGGGGCCCCTTGGGAGGTCACCCCTCCACTTT.

This clone has more than one count but fewer than ten. The chain carries TRBV5-1 and TRBJ1-1; perhaps TRBD1 as D (5 bases). Per germline, CDR1 SGHRS and CDR2 YFSETQ. CDR3 length: 15 amino acids. The V gene lost 4 bases and the J gene lost 1 base, with 14 bases spanning the gap. DNA for the CDR3: TGCGCCAGCAGCCCCCCGCGGGGCGCGAACACTGAAGCTTTCTTT. The encoded protein is CASSPPRGANTEAFF.

This clone occurred a few times. This chain links TRBV5-1 with TRBJ1-2; TRBD1 is a possible D gene (5 bases). CDR1 SGHRS and CDR2 YFSETQ come from the germline V gene. V was shortened by 0 bases and J by 5 bases, with 17 bases between the two germline ends. The CDR3 has 16 residues. CDR3 protein: CASSLAPVEGEYGYTF. CDR3 sequence (DNA): TGCGCCAGCAGCTTGGCCCCCGTCGAAGGGGAATATGGCTACACCTTC.

The gene calls are TRBV30 and TRBJ1-2; perhaps TRBD1 as D (5 bases). The germline V and J ends were trimmed by 1 base and 5 bases, with 11 bases remaining between them. CDR1 is GTSNPN and CDR2 is SVGIG in the germline V gene (reference sequence). The CDR3 is 13 residues long. CDR3 nucleotides: TGTGCCTGGAGTGCTGGACACCTTTATGGCTACACCTTC. This encodes CAWSAGHLYGYTF.

This clone is a singleton in its sample. The chain carries TRBV11-1 and TRBJ2-7; 8 nucleotides match TRBD1. Germline values: CDR1 SGHAT, CDR2 FQDESV (reference sequence). This CDR3 region has 13 residues. Trimming removed 4 bases from V and 7 bases from J; junction bases left unmatched: 6. This CDR3 is CASSSRQGKEQYF. Here the CDR3 DNA reads TGTGCCAGCAGCTCTCGACAGGGGAAAGAGCAGTACTTC. Together with reference TRBV11-1 and TRBJ2-7, the CDR3 gives the full variable domain: EAEVAQSPRYKITEKSQAVAFWCDPISGHATLYWYRQILGQGPELLVQFQDESVVDDSQLPKDRFSAERLKGVDSTLKIQPAELGDSAMYLCASSSRQGKEQYFGPGTRLTVT.

V gene TRBV11-2 combines with J gene TRBJ1-2, with D hard to call. The CDR3 covers 13 residues. The V gene's germline CDR1 is SGHAT and CDR2 FQNNGV. The germline V and J ends were trimmed by 1 base and 8 bases, with 11 bases remaining between them. The CDR3 region is CASSLGAWRGYTF. CDR3 DNA: TGTGCCAGCAGCTTAGGGGCCTGGAGGGGCTACACCTTC.

The J gene is TRBJ1-5, the V gene TRBV7-9; D is unresolved. The CDR3 totals 12 residues. Germline V CDR1 and CDR2: SEHNR, FQNEAQ (reference sequence). The germline V and J ends were trimmed by 1 base and 6 bases, with 4 bases remaining between them. In DNA form, the CDR3 reads TGTGCCAGCAGCTTAGGTAGTCAGCCCCAGCATTTT. Translating it yields CASSLGSQPQHF. Full variable domain (rest looked up from reference TRBV7-9 and TRBJ1-5): DTGVSQNPRHKITKRGQNVTFRCDPISEHNRLYWYRQTLGQGPEFLTYFQNEAQLEKSRLLSDRFSAERPKGSFSTLEIQRTEQGDSAMYLCASSLGSQPQHFGDGTRLSIL.

The genes are TRBV19 and TRBJ2-1; 8 positions match TRBD2. The germline V gene has CDR1 LNHDA and CDR2 SQIVND (reference sequence). V was pared by 9 bases and J by 1 base, with 8 bases of the junction left unmatched. CDR3 length: 15 residues. The CDR3 DNA follows: TGTGCCAGCCTCCCGCGGGGGGTTTCCTACAATGAGCAGTTCTTC. Translated, it gives CASLPRGVSYNEQFF.

The gene calls are TRBV19 and TRBJ2-1; tentatively, D is TRBD2 (6 bases). This CDR3 contains 15 residues. Germline V gene sequence: CDR1 LNHDA, CDR2 SQIVND (reference sequence). V dropped 4 bases and J dropped 6 bases, with 16 bases sitting between them. The CDR3 reads CASSTQPGATNEQFF. The CDR3 nucleotides read TGTGCCAGTAGTACCCAGCCGGGAGCTACCAATGAGCAGTTCTTC.

The V call is TRBV7-2, the J call TRBJ2-3; D perhaps matches TRBD2 (5 bases). Trimming stripped 4 bases from V and 3 bases from J, with 14 bases between. The germline V gene has CDR1 SGHTA and CDR2 FQGNSA. The CDR3 contains 15 residues. CDR3 nucleotide sequence: TGTGCCAGCAGCTCCGGCCTGGACTTAACAGATACGCAGTATTTT. Amino acid sequence: CASSSGLDLTDTQYF.

The chain recombines TRBV4-3 with TRBJ2-2; D perhaps matches TRBD2 (6 bases). This CDR3 has 16 residues. The V gene lost 4 bases and the J gene lost 4 bases, with 16 bases spanning the gap. Germline V lookup: CDR1 LGHNA, CDR2 YSLEER. In nucleotides, the CDR3 is TGCGCCAGCAGCCGCCACCGGGGGTTCAGCACCGGGGAGCTGTTTTTT. Its translation is CASSRHRGFSTGELFF.

J is TRBJ1-2 and V is TRBV23-1; a weak D match, TRBD1 (6 bases). TRBV23-1 is sorted into the ORF group, with uncertain function. The CDR3 is 10 amino acids. V lost 9 bases and J 12 bases, leaving 14 bases between the germline ends. The CDR3 sequence is CARKQGGHTF. CDR3 DNA sequence: TGCGCCAGAAAACAGGGAGGGCACACCTTC.

J is TRBJ2-5 and V is TRBV20-1, with D unresolved. The J call is in doubt because the DNA end fits TRBJ2-7 better. From germline, CDR1 is DFQATT and CDR2 SNEGSKA (reference sequence). The CDR3 consists of 10 residues. CDR3 sequence (DNA): TGCAGTGCTAGGAGAGCCGAGCAGTACTTC. This gives the protein CSARRAEQYF.